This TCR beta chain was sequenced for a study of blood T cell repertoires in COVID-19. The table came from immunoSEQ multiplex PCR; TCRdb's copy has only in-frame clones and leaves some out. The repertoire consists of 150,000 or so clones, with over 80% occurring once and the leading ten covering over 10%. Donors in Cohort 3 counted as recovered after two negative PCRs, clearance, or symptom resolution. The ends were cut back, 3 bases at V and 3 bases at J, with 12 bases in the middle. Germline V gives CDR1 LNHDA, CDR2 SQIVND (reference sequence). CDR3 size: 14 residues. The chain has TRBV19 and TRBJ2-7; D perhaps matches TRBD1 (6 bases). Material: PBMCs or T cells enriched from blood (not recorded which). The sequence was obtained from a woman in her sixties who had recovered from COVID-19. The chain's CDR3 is CASSISNRDYEQYF. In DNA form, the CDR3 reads TGTGCCAGTAGTATCTCCAACAGGGACTACGAGCAGTACTTC.